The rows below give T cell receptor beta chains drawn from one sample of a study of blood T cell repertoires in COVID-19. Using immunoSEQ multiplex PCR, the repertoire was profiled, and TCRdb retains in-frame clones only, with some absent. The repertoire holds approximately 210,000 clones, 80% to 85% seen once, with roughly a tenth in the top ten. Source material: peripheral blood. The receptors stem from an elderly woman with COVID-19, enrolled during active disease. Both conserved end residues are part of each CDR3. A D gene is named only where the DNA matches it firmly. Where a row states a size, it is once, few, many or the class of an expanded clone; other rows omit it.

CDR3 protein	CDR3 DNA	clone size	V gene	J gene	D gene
CASSLLAGADTGELFF	TGTGCCAGCAGCTTGCTAGCGGGGGCGGACACCGGGGAGCTGTTTTTT	NA	TRBV7-2	TRBJ2-2	TRBD2
CASSLSDNEKLFF	TGTGCCAGCAGCTTAAGCGACAATGAAAAACTGTTTTTT	NA	TRBV11-2	TRBJ1-4	NA
CASSPTGQGVYGYTF	TGTGCCAGCTCACCAACGGGACAGGGCGTATATGGCTACACCTTC	NA	TRBV18	TRBJ1-2	TRBD1
CASSFSDRGNEQFF	TGTGCCAGCAGCTTTTCGGACAGGGGAAATGAGCAGTTCTTC	NA	TRBV7-8	TRBJ2-1	TRBD1
CASSPTSGAFQYF	TGTGCCAGCAGTCCGACTAGCGGGGCCTTTCAGTACTTC	NA	TRBV6-5	TRBJ2-7	TRBD2
CASSTRGGTQYF	TGTGCCAGCAGCACGAGGGGAGGTACGCAGTATTTT	NA	TRBV9	TRBJ2-3	NA
CASITGEGNSPLHF	TGTGCCAGCATCACCGGGGAAGGAAATTCACCCCTCCACTTT	once	TRBV9	TRBJ1-6	NA
CASSSQQGLYNEQFF	TGTGCCAGCAGCTCACAACAGGGGTTATACAATGAGCAGTTCTTC	NA	TRBV7-2	TRBJ2-1	TRBD1
CASSSEDRGWGYGYTF	TGTGCCAGCAGTTCCGAAGACAGGGGTTGGGGCTATGGCTACACCTTC	NA	TRBV6-5	TRBJ1-2	TRBD1
CASRRGGAGEQFF	TGTGCCAGCCGACGGGGGGGGGCTGGTGAGCAGTTCTTC	NA	TRBV19	TRBJ2-1	TRBD2
CSVGGTGANEQYF	TGCAGCGTAGGCGGGACAGGGGCCAACGAGCAGTACTTC	NA	TRBV29-1	TRBJ2-7	TRBD1
CASSQVTGLAGSDTQYF	TGTGCCAGCAGCCAAGTTACGGGACTAGCAGGATCAGATACGCAGTATTTT	few	TRBV3-1/TRBV3-2	TRBJ2-3	TRBD2
CASGWGVDTEAFF	TGTGCCAGCGGCTGGGGGGTTGACACTGAAGCTTTCTTT	NA	TRBV7-9	TRBJ1-1	NA
CSVAQGDFTGELFF	TGCAGCGTTGCCCAGGGGGATTTCACCGGGGAGCTGTTTTTT	NA	TRBV29-1	TRBJ2-2	TRBD1
CASSLPSTEAFF	TGCGCCAGCAGCTTGCCCAGCACTGAAGCTTTCTTT	NA	TRBV5-1	TRBJ1-1	NA
CASSPGQNEKLFF	TGTGCCAGCAGTCCTGGACAGAATGAAAAACTGTTTTTT	NA	TRBV28	TRBJ1-4	NA
CASSPFLDSPLHF	TGTGCCAGCAGCCCCTTTCTAGATTCACCCCTCCACTTT	NA	TRBV7-9	TRBJ1-6	NA
CASSIRDSSYGYTF	TGTGCCAGTAGTATAAGGGACAGTTCCTATGGCTACACCTTC	once	TRBV19	TRBJ1-2	TRBD1
CASSPTIGELFF	TGTGCCAGCAGCCCCACAATAGGGGAGCTGTTTTTT	NA	TRBV3-1/TRBV3-2	TRBJ2-2	NA
CASRHPGQSSYEQYF	TGCGCCAGCAGGCATCCGGGACAATCCTCCTACGAGCAGTACTTC	NA	TRBV5-1	TRBJ2-7	NA
CASQFHGPLGYTF	TGTGCCAGCCAATTTCACGGTCCCCTAGGCTACACCTTC	NA	TRBV2	TRBJ1-2	NA
CASSLSVSLTDTQYF	TGTGCCAGCAGCTTAAGCGTCTCCCTCACAGATACGCAGTATTTT	NA	TRBV5-4	TRBJ2-3	NA
CASSQDRGLTSLAKNIQYF	TGTGCCAGCAGCCAAGATCGGGGACTAACCTCGTTAGCCAAAAACATTCAGTACTTC	NA	TRBV4-2	TRBJ2-4	TRBD2
CASSQAGAGEETQYF	TGTGCCAGCAGCCAAGCGGGGGCGGGGGAAGAGACCCAGTACTTC	NA	TRBV3-1/TRBV3-2	TRBJ2-5	NA
CASSLWQGSEKLFF	TGTGCCAGCAGCTTGTGGCAGGGCTCTGAAAAACTGTTTTTT	NA	TRBV7-2	TRBJ1-4	NA
CASSPQGVGTGELFF	TGTGCCAGCAGCCCACAGGGGGTCGGCACCGGGGAGCTGTTTTTT	NA	TRBV7-2	TRBJ2-2	TRBD1
CASSASEGLPQHF	TGTGCCAGCAGCGCCTCCGAGGGCTTGCCCCAGCATTTT	NA	TRBV11-2	TRBJ1-5	NA
CASSIPRYRGSNQPQHF	TGTGCCAGTAGTATCCCCAGGTACAGGGGTAGCAATCAGCCCCAGCATTTT	NA	TRBV19	TRBJ1-5	TRBD1
CASSFSGGASDTQYF	TGTGCCAGCAGCTTTAGCGGGGGGGCCTCAGATACGCAGTATTTT	NA	TRBV7-3	TRBJ2-3	TRBD2
CASRGAVNEQFF	TGTGCCAGCAGGGGGGCCGTCAATGAGCAGTTCTTC	NA	TRBV6-5	TRBJ2-1	NA
CASSTGGGYEQYF	TGCGCCAGCAGCACGGGGGGCGGCTACGAGCAGTACTTC	NA	TRBV5-1	TRBJ2-7	NA
CASRLTGNTEAFF	TGTGCCAGCAGGCTGACGGGGAACACTGAAGCTTTCTTT	NA	TRBV6-6	TRBJ1-1	NA
CASSPMANTEAFF	TGTGCCAGCTCACCTATGGCCAACACTGAAGCTTTCTTT	NA	TRBV18	TRBJ1-1	NA